This T cell receptor (beta chain) was captured by sequencing in a study of T-cell memory formation after mild COVID-19. V gave up 3 bases and J gave up 1 base, with 7 bases separating them. Germline V lookup: CDR1 MNHNS, CDR2 SASEGT. The length of the CDR3 is 15 residues. 5'RACE primed from the constant segment yielded TCR alpha and TCR beta cDNA libraries bearing sample barcodes and UMIs. TCRdb re-derived calls from the 5' RACE reads in MiXCR, one entry per CDR3 protein. This table holds 470,000 or so distinct CDR3 sequences, around 27% found once. The chain employs TRBV6-1 and TRBJ2-6; perhaps TRBD1 as D (5 bases). The TCR sequence derives from an adult woman who had mild COVID-19 (a few samples of this study predate the infection). Cell type and time point are not known. Source material: PBMCs or a T cell subset sorted from them (not recorded which). In DNA form, the CDR3 reads TGTGCCAGCAGTGACTCAGGGTCTGGGGCCAACGTCCTGACTTTC. Amino acids: CASSDSGSGANVLTF.